This T cell receptor beta chain was identified in a study of neoadjuvant nivolumab and ipilimumab in lung cancer. V dropped 5 bases and J dropped 2 bases, with 10 bases sitting between them. CDR3 length: 13 residues. CDR1 and CDR2 from the germline V gene are MNHNS and SASEGT. This clone was counted only a few times. Sequenced by immunoSEQ multiplex PCR; TCRdb stores in-frame clones only, minus some. In the table there are approximately 30,000 clones, approximately 90% of which are singletons. Source: peripheral blood, taken after neoadjuvant nivolumab, alone or with ipilimumab, at or shortly before surgery. The chain employs TRBV6-1 and TRBJ2-7; D remains ambiguous. The clonotype originates from an adult with non-small cell lung cancer. The CDR3 DNA is TGTGCCAGCAGTCATCTTTCCGCCTACGAGCAGTACTTC. Translation: CASSHLSAYEQYF.